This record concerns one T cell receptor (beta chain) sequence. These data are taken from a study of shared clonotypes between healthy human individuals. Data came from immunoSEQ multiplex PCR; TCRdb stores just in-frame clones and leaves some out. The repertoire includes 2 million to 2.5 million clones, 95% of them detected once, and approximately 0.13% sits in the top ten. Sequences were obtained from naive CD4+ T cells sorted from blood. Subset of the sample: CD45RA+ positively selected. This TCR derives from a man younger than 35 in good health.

CDR3 sequence (DNA): TGTGCCTGGAGCCTCTCTGCGAGTCAAGAGACCCAGTACTTC. Its translation is CAWSLSASQETQYF. This chain uses TRBV30 with TRBJ2-5; D is unresolved. The ends were cut back, 3 bases at V and 2 bases at J, with 13 bases in the middle. The germline gives CDR1 GTSNPN, CDR2 SVGIG (reference sequence). The CDR3 has 14 amino acids.